This T cell receptor (beta chain) was captured in a study of blood T cell repertoires in COVID-19. Study-wide background: Material from acute and convalescent COVID-19 was sourced from the United States, Italy and Spain. The cDNA or gDNA used as material had been derived from T cells, B-cell-depleted T cells, or PBMCs.

Per germline, CDR1 LNHDA and CDR2 SQIVND (reference sequence). This CDR3 region has 15 residues. V lost 4 bases and J lost 3, with 15 bases in between. In the source study's methods: Amplified reference gene primers provided the basis for estimating nucleated cell counts. Clones were read by immunoSEQ multiplex PCR, and TCRdb kept only the in-frame ones, dropping some. V, J and clone size derive from that table, while D and trimming were established from the DNA sequence. The table lists about 130,000 clones, 90% of them singletons. The TCR was taken from a man in his forties or fifties with active COVID-19. The V gene is TRBV19, the J gene TRBJ1-2; D remains ambiguous. Sequenced material: peripheral blood. In nucleotides, the CDR3 is TGTGCCAGTAGTAGTCCCCTGAAGGGAGACTATGGCTACACCTTC. Its protein is CASSSPLKGDYGYTF. The entire variable domain, with the rest obtained from reference TRBV19 and TRBJ1-2, is as follows: DGGITQSPKYLFRKEGQNVTLSCEQNLNHDAMYWYRQDPGQGLRLIYYSQIVNDFQKGDIAEGYSVSREKKESFPLTVTSAQKNPTAFYLCASSSPLKGDYGYTFGSGTRLTVV.